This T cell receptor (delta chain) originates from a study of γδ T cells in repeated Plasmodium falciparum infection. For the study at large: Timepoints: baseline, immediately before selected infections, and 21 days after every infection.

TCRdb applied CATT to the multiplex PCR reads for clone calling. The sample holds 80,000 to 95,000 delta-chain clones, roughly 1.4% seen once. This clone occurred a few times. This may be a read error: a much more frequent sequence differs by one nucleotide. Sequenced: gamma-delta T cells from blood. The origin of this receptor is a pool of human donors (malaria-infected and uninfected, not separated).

The CDR3 sequence: CALGEDFYIGGSYADKLIF. The DNA of the CDR3 is TGTGCTCTTGGGGAAGATTTCTACATCGGGGGATCCTACGCCGATAAACTCATCTTT. V usage is TRDV1 and J usage is TRDJ1; tentatively, D is TRDD3 (7 bases). The V end was cut by 2 bases, the J end by 3 bases, with 25 bases between. CDR3 length: 19 amino acids. Germline CDR1 and CDR2: TSWWSYY and QGS.